This T cell receptor beta chain was retrieved from a study of T-cell memory formation after mild COVID-19. Whole-study results and caveats: Pre-infection memory held some responding clones, suggesting pre-existing cross-reactive T cells responded. Researchers report contracting CD4+ clones mostly in CM and EM, with CD8+ clones in EMRA. A second wave expanding day 15 to 37 was CD4+-biased; contracting clones were balanced.

TCRdb reanalysed the 5' RACE reads using MiXCR and keeps one entry per CDR3 protein. The data contain about 400,000 distinct CDR3 sequences, 20% to 25% of them singletons. This clonotype was seen repeatedly, ten times or more. Its antigen remains unidentified. The junction shows a germline mismatch at one end, possibly a read error. The sample consisted of PBMCs or a T cell subset sorted from them (not recorded which). The origin of this receptor is an adult woman who had mild COVID-19 (a few samples of this study predate the infection). Cell type and time point are not known.

The CDR3 DNA sequence: TGTGCCAGCAGCTTAGCGGGAGTACGTCGAGATACGCAGTATTTT. This translates into CASSLAGVRRDTQYF. V gene TRBV12-3 or TRBV12-4 combines with J gene TRBJ2-3; TRBD2 matches at 9 bases. This CDR3 region has 15 residues.